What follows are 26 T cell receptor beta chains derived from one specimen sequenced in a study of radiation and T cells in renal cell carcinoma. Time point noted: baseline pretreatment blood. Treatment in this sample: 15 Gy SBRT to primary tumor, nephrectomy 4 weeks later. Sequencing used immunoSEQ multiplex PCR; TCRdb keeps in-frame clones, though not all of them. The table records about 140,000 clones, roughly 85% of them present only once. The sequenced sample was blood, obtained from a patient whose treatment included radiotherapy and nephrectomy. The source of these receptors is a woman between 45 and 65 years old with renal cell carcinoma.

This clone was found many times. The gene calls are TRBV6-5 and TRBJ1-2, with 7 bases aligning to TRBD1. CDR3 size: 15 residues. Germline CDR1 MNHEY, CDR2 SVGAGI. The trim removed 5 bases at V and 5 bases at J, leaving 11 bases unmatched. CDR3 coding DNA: TGTGCCAGCAGTCTAAAAACAGGGGCGACTTATGGCTACACCTTC. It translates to CASSLKTGATYGYTF.

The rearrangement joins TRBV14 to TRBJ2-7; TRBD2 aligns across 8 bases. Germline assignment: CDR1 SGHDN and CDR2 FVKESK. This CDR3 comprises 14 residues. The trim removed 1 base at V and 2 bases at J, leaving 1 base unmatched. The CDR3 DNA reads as TGTGCCAGCAGCCAAGGGGGACTAGCCTACGAGCAGTACTTC. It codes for CASSQGGLAYEQYF.

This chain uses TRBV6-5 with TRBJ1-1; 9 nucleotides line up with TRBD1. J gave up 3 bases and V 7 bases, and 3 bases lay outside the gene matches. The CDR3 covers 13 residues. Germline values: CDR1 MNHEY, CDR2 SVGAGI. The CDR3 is CASTRQGDTEAFF. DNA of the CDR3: TGTGCCAGCACTAGACAGGGGGACACTGAAGCTTTCTTT.

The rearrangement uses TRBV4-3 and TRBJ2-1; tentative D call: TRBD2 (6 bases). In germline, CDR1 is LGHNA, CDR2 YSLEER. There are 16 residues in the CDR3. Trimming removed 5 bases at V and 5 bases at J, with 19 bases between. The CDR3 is CASSARPRGKDNEQFF. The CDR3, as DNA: TGCGCCAGCAGCGCCCGCCCCCGGGGGAAGGACAATGAGCAGTTCTTC.

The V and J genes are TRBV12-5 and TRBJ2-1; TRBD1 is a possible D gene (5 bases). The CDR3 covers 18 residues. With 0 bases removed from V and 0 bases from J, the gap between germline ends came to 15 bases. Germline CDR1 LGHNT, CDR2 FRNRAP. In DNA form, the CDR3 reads TGTGCTAGTGGTTTGGTCTGGCAGGGTATACCCTCCTACAATGAGCAGTTCTTC. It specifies CASGLVWQGIPSYNEQFF.

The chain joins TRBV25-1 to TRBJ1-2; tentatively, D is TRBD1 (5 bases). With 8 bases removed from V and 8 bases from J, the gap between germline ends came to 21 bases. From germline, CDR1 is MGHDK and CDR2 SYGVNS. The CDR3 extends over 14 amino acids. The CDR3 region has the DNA TGTGCCAGCGGCCCAGGAGGGACCGTCTACGGCTACACCTTC. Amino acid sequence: CASGPGGTVYGYTF.

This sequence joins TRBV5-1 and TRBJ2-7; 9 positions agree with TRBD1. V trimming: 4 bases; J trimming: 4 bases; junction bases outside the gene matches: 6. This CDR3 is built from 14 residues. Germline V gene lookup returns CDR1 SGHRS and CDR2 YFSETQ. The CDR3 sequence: CASSKGQGLYEQYF. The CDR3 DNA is TGCGCCAGCAGCAAAGGACAGGGGTTATACGAGCAGTACTTC.

Written as DNA, the CDR3 is TGTGCCAGCAGCACCTCTATGACTAGCGGACAAGAGACCCAGTACTTC. It is translated as CASSTSMTSGQETQYF. This chain connects TRBV11-3 to TRBJ2-5, with 9 nucleotides matching TRBD2. Germline V gene sequence: CDR1 SGHNT, CDR2 YENEEA. CDR3 length equals 16 residues. V dropped 5 bases and J dropped 2; count of bases not matched to a gene: 9.

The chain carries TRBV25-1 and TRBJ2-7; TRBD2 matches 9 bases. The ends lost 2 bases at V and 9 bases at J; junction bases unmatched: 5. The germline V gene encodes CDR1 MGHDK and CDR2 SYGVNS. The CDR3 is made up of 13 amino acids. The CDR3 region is CASSEIAGARQYF. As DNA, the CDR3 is TGTGCCAGCAGTGAAATAGCGGGAGCTAGGCAGTACTTC.

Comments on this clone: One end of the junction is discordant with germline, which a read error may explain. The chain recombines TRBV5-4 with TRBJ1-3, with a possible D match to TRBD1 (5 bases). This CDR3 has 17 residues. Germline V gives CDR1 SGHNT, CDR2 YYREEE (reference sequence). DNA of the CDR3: TGCGCCAGCAGCCAAACTTCTATGGACACCTTCGGAAACACCATATATTTT. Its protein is CASSQTSMDTFGNTIYF. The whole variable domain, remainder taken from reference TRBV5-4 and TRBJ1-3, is ETGVTQSPTHLIKTRGQQVTLRCSSQSGHNTVSWYQQALGQGPQFIFQYYREEENGRGNFPPRFSGLQFPNYSSELNVNALELDDSALYLCASSQTSMDTFGNTIYFGEGSWLTVV.

CDR3 sequence: CASSSDNSPLHF. The CDR3 DNA follows: TGTGCCAGCAGCTCAGATAATTCACCCCTCCACTTT. V is TRBV7-9 and J is TRBJ1-6; D is uncertain. This CDR3 contains 12 residues. Germline V lookup: CDR1 SEHNR, CDR2 FQNEAQ (reference sequence). Trimming removed 4 bases from V and 5 bases from J, with 3 bases in between.

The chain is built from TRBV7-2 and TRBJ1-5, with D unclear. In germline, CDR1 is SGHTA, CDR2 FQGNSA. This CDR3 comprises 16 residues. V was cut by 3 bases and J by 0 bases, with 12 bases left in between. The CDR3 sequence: CASSFGKAYSNQPQHF. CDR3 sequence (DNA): TGTGCCAGCAGCTTTGGGAAAGCCTATAGCAATCAGCCCCAGCATTTT.

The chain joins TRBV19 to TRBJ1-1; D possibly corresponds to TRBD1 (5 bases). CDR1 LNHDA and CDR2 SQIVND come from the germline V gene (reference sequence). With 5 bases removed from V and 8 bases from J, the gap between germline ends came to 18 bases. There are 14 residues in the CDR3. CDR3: CASSQSGGVTEAFF. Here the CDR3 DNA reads TGTGCCAGTAGTCAAAGCGGGGGGGTTACCGAAGCTTTCTTT.

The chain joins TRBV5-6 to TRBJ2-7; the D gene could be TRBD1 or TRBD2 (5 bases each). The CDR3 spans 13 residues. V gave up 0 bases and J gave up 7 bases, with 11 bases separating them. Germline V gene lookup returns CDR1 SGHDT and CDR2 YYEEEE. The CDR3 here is CASSLGDAREQYF. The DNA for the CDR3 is TGTGCCAGCAGCTTGGGGGACGCGAGGGAGCAGTACTTC.

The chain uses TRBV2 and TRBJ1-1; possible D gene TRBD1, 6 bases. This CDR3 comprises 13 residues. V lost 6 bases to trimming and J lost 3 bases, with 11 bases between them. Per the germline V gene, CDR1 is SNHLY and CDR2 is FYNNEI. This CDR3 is CASRDDRHTEAFF. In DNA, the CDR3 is TGTGCCAGCAGGGACGACAGGCACACTGAAGCTTTCTTT.

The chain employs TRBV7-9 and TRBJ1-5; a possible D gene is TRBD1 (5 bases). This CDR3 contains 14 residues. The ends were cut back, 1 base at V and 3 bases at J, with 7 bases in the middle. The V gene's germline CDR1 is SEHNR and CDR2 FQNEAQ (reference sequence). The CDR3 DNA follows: TGTGCCAGCAGCTTAGGACAGAACAATCAGCCCCAGCATTTT. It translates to CASSLGQNNQPQHF.

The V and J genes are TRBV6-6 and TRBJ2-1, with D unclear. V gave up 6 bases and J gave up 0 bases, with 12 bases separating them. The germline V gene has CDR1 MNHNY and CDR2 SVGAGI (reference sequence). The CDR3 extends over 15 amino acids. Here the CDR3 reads CASSPDPRSYNEQFF. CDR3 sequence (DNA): TGTGCCAGCAGCCCGGACCCCCGCTCCTACAATGAGCAGTTCTTC.

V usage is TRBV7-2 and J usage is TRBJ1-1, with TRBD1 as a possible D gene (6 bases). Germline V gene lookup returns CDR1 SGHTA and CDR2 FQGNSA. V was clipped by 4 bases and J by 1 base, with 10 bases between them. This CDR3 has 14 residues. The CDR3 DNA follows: TGTGCCAGCAGCTGGACAGTTGAGAACACTGAAGCTTTCTTT. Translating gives CASSWTVENTEAFF. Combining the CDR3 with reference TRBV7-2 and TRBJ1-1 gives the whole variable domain GAGVSQSPSNKVTEKGKDVELRCDPISGHTALYWYRQSLGQGLEFLIYFQGNSAPDKSGLPSDRFSAERTGGSVSTLTIQRTQQEDSAVYLCASSWTVENTEAFFGQGTRLTVV.

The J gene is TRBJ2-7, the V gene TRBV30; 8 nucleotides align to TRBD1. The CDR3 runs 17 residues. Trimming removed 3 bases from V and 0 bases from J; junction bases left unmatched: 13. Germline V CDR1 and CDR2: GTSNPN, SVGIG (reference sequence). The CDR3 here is CAWRPRFGDRSSYEQYF. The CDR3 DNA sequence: TGTGCCTGGAGGCCCCGTTTTGGGGACAGGAGCTCCTACGAGCAGTACTTC.

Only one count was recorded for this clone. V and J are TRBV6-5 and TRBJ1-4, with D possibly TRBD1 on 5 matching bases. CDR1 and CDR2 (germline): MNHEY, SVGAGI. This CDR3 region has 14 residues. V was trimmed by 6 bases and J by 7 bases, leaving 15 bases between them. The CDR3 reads CASRIGGFVEKLFF. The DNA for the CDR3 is TGTGCCAGCAGGATTGGGGGTTTTGTTGAAAAACTGTTTTTT.

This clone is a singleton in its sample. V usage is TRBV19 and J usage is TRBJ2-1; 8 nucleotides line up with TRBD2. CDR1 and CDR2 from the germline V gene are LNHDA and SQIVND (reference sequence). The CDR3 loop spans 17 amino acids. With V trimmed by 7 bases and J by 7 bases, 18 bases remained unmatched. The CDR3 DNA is TGTGCCAGTACTACTAGCGGAAGGGGCAAAGGGGGGAATGAGCAGTTCTTC. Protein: CASTTSGRGKGGNEQFF.

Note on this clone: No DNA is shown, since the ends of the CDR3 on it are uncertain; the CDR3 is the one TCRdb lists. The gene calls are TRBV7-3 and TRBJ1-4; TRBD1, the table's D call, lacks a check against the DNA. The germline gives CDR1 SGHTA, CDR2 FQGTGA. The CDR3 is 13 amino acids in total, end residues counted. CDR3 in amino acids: CASSFGPGEKLFF.

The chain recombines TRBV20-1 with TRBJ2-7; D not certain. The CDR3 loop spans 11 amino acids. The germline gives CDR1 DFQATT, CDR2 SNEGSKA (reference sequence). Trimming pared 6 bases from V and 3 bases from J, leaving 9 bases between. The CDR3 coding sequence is TGCAGTGCAAGAAAGGGCTACGAGCAGTACTTC. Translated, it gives CSARKGYEQYF.

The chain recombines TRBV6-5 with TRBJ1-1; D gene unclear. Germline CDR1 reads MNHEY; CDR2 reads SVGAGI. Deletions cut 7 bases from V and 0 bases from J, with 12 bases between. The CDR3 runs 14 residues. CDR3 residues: CASKRRTLNTEAFF. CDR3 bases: TGTGCCAGCAAGAGACGAACTCTGAACACTGAAGCTTTCTTT.

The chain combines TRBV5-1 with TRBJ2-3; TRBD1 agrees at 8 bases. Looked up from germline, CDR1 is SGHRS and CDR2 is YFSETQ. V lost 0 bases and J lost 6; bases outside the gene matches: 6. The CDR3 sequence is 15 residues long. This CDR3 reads CASSLGTGTTDTQYF. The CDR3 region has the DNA TGCGCCAGCAGCTTGGGGACAGGGACGACCGATACGCAGTATTTT.

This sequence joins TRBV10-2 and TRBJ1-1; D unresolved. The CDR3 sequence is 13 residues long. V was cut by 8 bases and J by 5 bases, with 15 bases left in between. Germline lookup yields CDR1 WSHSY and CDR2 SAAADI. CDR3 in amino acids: CASVEPGGTEAFF. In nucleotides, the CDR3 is TGCGCCAGCGTCGAACCCGGAGGAACTGAAGCTTTCTTT.